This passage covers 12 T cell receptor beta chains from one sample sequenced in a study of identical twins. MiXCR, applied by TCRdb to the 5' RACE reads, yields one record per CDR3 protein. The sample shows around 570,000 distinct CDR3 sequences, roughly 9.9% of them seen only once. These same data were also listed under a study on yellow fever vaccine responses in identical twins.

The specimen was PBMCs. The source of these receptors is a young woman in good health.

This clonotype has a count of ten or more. The CDR3 region is CASSGRTGEGNTIYF. CDR3 sequence (DNA): TGTGCCAGCTCAGGACGGACAGGGGAAGGAAACACCATATATTTT. The rearrangement links TRBV18 to TRBJ1-3; 9 positions agree with TRBD1. The J segment lost 4 bases and the V segment lost 5 bases, leaving 6 bases of the junction unmatched. The CDR3 sequence is 15 residues long. Germline lookup yields CDR1 KGHSH and CDR2 LQKENI.

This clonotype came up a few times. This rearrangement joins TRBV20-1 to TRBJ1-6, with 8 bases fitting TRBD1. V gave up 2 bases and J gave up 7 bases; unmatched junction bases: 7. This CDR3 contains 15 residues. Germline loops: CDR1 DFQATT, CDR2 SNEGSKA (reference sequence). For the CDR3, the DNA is TGCAGTGCTAGACCCGACAGGGGTTACAATTCACCCCTCCACTTT. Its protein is CSARPDRGYNSPLHF.

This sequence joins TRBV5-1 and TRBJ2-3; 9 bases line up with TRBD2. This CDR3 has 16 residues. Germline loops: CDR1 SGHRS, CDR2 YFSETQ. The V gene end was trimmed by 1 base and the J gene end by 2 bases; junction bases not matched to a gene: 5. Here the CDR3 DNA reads TGCGCCAGCAGCTTGAGCCTAGCGGGGAACACAGATACGCAGTATTTT. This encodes CASSLSLAGNTDTQYF. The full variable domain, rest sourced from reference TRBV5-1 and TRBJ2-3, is KAGVTQTPRYLIKTRGQQVTLSCSPISGHRSVSWYQQTPGQGLQFLFEYFSETQRNKGNFPGRFSGRQFSNSRSEMNVSTLELGDSALYLCASSLSLAGNTDTQYFGPGTRLTVL.

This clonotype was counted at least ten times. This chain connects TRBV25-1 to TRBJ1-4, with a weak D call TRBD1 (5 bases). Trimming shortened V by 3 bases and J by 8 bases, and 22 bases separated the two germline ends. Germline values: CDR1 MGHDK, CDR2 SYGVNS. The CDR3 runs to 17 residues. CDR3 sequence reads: CASSDPSRGHPREKLFF. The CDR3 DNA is TGTGCCAGCAGTGACCCCTCTAGGGGCCACCCAAGGGAAAAACTGTTTTTT.

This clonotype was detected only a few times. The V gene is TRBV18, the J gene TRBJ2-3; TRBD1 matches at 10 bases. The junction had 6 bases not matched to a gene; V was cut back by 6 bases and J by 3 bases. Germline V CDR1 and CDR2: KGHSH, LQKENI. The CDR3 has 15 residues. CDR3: CASSRDRGGTDTQYF. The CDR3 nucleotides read TGTGCCAGCTCCCGGGACAGGGGAGGAACAGATACGCAGTATTTT.

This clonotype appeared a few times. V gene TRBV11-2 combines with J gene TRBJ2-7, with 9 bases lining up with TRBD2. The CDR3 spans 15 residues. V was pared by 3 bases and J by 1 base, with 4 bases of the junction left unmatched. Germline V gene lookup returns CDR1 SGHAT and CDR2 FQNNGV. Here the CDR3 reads CASSLIAGESYEQYF. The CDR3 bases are TGTGCCAGCAGCTTGATAGCGGGAGAGTCCTACGAGCAGTACTTC.

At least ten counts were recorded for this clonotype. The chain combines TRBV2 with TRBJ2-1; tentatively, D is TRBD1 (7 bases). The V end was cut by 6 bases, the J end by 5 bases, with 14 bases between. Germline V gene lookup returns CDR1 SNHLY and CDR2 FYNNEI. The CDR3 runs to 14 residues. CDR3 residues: CASSLGGQHNEQFF. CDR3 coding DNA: TGTGCCAGCAGCCTCGGGGGACAGCACAATGAGCAGTTCTTC.

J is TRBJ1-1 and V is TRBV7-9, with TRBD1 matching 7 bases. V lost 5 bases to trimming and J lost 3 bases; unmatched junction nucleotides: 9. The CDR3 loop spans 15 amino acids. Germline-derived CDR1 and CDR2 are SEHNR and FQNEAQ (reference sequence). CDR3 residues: CASSRLQGTHTEAFF. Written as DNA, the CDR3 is TGTGCCAGCAGCCGCCTACAGGGGACGCACACTGAAGCTTTCTTT.

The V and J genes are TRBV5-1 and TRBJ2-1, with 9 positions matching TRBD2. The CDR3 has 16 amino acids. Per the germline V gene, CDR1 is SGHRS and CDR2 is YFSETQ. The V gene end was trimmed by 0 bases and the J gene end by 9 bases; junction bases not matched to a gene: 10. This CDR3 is CASSLAGRREGLEQFF. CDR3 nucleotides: TGCGCCAGCAGCTTGGCCGGGAGGCGGGAGGGCCTTGAGCAGTTCTTC.

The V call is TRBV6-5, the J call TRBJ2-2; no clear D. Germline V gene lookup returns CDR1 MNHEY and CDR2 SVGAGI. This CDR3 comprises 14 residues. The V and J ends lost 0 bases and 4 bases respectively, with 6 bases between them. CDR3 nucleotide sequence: TGTGCCAGCAGTTACTCCCTCACCACCGGGGAGCTGTTTTTT. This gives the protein CASSYSLTTGELFF.

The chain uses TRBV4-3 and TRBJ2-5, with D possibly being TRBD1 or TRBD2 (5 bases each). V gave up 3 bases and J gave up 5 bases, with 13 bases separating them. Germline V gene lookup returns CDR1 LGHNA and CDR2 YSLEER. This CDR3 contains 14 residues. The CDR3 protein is CASSQIRGRETQYF. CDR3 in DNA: TGCGCCAGCAGCCAGATCCGGGGCCGGGAGACCCAGTACTTC.

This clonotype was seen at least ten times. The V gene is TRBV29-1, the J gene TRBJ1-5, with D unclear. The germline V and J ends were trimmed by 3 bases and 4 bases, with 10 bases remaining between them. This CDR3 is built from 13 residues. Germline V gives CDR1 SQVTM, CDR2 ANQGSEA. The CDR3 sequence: CSVEFKANQPQHF. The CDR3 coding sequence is TGCAGCGTTGAGTTTAAGGCGAATCAGCCCCAGCATTTT.